This T cell receptor beta chain was profiled in a study of blood T cell repertoires in COVID-19. Across the study: Nucleic acid was either cDNA or gDNA, and it came from T cells, B-cell-depleted T cells, or PBMCs.

With V trimmed by 7 bases and J by 7 bases, 8 bases remained unmatched. Germline loops: CDR1 SQVTM, CDR2 ANQGSEA. The CDR3 contains 13 residues. This clone was observed once. Generated by immunoSEQ multiplex PCR, the TCRdb table keeps only in-frame clones and is missing some. The table shows roughly 320,000 clones, with more than 85% occurring only once. Sequenced: PBMCs or T cells enriched from blood (not recorded which). The J gene is TRBJ1-2, the V gene TRBV29-1, with 11 bases that match TRBD1. The origin of this receptor is a woman in her thirties who had been exposed to COVID-19. CDR3 in amino acids: CSALDRGRLGYTF. For the CDR3, the DNA is TGCAGCGCTTTGGACAGGGGGCGCCTTGGCTACACCTTC.